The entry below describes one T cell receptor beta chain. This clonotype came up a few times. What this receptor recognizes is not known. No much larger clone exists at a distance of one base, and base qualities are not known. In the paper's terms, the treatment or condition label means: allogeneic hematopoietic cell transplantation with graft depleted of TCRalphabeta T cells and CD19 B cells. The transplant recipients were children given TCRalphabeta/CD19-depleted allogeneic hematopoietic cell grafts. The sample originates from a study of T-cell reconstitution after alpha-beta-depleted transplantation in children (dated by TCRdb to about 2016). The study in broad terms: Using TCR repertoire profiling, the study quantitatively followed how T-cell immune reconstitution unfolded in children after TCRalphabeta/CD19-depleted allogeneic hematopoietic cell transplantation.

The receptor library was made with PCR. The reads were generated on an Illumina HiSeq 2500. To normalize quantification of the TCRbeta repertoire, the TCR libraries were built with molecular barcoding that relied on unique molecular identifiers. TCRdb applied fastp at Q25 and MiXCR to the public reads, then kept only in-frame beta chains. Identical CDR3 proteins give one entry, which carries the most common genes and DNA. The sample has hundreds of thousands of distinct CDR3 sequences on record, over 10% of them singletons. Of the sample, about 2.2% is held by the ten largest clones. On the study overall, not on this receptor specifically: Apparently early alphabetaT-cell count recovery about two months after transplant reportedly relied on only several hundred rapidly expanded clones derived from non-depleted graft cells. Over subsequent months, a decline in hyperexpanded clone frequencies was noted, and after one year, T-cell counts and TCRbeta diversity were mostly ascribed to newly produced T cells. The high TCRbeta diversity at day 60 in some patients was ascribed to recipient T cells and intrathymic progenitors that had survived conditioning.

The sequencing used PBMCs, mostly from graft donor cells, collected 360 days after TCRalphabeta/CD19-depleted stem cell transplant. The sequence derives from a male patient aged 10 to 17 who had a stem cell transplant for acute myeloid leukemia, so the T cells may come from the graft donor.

The base sequence is TGTGCCAGCAGTTTAGCGGAGGAGGCGCCCCAGCATTTT. This yields the protein CASSLAEEAPQHF. The chain joins TRBV12-3 or TRBV12-4 to TRBJ1-5, with no confident D gene call. V is pared back by 0 bases and J by 9 bases, with 9 bases lying between the germline termini. The CDR3 spans 13 residues, from the cysteine through the phenylalanine. The retained sequence is limited to the CDR3, 39 bases, with the frame set at the first base.